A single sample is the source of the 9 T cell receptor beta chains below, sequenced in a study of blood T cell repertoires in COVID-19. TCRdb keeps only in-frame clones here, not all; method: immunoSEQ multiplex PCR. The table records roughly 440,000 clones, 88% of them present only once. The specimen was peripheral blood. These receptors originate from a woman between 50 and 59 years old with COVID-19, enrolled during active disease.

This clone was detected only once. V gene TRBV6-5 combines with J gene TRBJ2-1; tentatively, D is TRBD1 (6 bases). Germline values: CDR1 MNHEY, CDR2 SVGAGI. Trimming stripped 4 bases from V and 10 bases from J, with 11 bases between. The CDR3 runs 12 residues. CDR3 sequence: CASSLQGNEQFF. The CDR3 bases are TGTGCCAGCAGTTTACAGGGAAACGAGCAGTTCTTC.

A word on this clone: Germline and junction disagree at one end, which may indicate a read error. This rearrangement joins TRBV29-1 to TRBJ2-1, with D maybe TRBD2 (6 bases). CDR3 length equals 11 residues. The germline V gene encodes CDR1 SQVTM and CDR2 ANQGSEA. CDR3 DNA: TGCAGCGTCAAGGACTACCATGAGCAGTTCTTC. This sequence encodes CSVKDYHEQFF.

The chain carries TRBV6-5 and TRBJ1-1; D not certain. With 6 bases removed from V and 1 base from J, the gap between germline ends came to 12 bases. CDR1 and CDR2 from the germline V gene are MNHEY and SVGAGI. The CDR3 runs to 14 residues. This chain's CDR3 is CASRVGEGNTEAFF. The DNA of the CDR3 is TGTGCCAGCAGAGTTGGGGAGGGGAACACTGAAGCTTTCTTT.

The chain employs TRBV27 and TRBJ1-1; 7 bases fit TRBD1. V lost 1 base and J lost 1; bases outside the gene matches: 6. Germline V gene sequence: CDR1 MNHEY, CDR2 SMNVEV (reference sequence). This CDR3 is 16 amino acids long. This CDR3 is CASSLFYRGKNTEAFF. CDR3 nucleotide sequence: TGTGCCAGCAGTTTATTTTACAGGGGCAAGAACACTGAAGCTTTCTTT.

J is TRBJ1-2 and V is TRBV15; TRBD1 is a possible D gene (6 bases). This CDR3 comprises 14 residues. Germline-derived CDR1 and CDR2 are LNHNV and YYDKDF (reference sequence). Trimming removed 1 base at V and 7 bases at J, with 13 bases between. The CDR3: CATSRARGSSGYTF. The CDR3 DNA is TGTGCCACCAGCAGAGCCAGGGGTTCCTCTGGCTACACCTTC.

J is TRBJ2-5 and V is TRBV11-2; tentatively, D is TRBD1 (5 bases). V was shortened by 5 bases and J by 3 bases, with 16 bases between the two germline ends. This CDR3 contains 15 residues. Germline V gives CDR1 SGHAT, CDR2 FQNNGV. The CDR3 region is CASSRIGQTKETQYF. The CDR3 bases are TGTGCCAGCAGCCGGATTGGACAAACAAAAGAGACCCAGTACTTC.

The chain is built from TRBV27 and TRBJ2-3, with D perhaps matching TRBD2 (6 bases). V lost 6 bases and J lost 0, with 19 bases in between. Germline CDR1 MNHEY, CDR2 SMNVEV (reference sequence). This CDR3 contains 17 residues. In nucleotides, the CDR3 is TGTGCCAGCAGGAGGACTGTTGGGGGGACTAGCACAGATACGCAGTATTTT. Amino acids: CASRRTVGGTSTDTQYF.

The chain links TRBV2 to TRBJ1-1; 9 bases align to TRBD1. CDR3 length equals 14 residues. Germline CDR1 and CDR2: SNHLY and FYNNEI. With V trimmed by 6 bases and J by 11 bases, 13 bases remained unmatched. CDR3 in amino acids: CASRWDRANPRAFF. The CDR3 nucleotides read TGTGCCAGCAGGTGGGACAGGGCGAACCCGAGGGCTTTCTTT.

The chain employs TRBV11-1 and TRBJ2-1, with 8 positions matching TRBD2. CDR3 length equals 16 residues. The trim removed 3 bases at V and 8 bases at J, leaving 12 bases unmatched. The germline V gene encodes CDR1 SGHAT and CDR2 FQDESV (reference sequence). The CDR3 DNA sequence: TGTGCCAGCAGCTTCGTCGACCGGGGGGGCCTTGATGAGCAGTTCTTC. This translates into CASSFVDRGGLDEQFF.